This record concerns one T cell receptor (beta chain) sequence. Antigen specificity is unknown. The data belong to a study of cytomegalovirus exposure and HLA in healthy donors. General observations from the study: In an earlier analysis, productive rearrangement rates for most beta V segments clustered near 87% or 30%. A highly shared variant cluster was judged a likely technical artifact. Later analysis demonstrated an association between a missense DCLRE1C variant and TCR beta V- and J-gene trimming.

The PCR employed 60 Vbeta primers together with 13 Jbeta primers. Method: immunoSEQ multiplex PCR; TCRdb's copy keeps in-frame clones and lacks some. The sample carries about 170,000 clones, 60% to 80% recorded once. This TCR came from a man between 40 and 49 years old in good health and CMV-seronegative. Sequencing was carried out using PBMCs.

For the CDR3, the DNA is TGTGCCAGCAGCTTTCAGGGTAGCCGCACCGGGGAGCTGTTTTTT. It yields the protein CASSFQGSRTGELFF. The rearrangement links TRBV5-4 to TRBJ2-2, with D tentatively TRBD1 (5 bases). V lost 2 bases and J 4 bases, leaving 12 bases between the germline ends. The germline CDR1 and CDR2 sequences are SGHNT and YYREEE (reference sequence). This CDR3 spans 15 amino acids.